This TCR beta chain appears in the sequencing data of a study of cytomegalovirus exposure and HLA in healthy donors. Researchers ran the PCR with 60 Vbeta and 13 Jbeta primers. Libraries were prepared by immunoSEQ multiplex PCR; TCRdb keeps only in-frame clonotypes and omits some of them. The table has about 130,000 clones, 83% seen once. A remark on this clone: Its antigen remains unidentified.

Study-wide results and caveats: A prior analysis recorded that most TCR beta V segments were productive about 90% or about 30% of the time. Rarity characterized most TCR sequences, yet some public TCRs appeared in many donors.

The receptor was derived from a girl aged 2-10 years in good health and CMV-seronegative. Sequencing used PBMCs.

The CDR3 spells CAWSVVRAGQPQHF. The CDR3 nucleotides are TGTGCCTGGAGTGTAGTGAGGGCGGGCCAGCCCCAGCATTTT. The rearrangement links TRBV30 to TRBJ1-5, with D uncertain. The CDR3 spans 14 residues. Trimming pared 0 bases from V and 7 bases from J, leaving 13 bases between. Germline assignment: CDR1 GTSNPN and CDR2 SVGIG (reference sequence).